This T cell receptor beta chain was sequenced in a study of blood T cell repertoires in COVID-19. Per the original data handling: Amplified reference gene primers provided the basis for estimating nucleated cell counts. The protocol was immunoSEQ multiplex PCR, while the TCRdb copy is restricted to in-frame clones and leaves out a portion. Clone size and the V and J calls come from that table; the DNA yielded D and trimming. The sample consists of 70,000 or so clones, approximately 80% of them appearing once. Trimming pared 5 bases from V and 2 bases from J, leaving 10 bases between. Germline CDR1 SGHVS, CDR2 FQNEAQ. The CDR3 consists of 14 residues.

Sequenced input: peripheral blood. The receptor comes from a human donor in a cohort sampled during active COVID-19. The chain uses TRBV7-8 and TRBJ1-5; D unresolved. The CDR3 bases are TGTGCCAGCAGCATTGAGAGGGGCAATCAGCCCCAGCATTTT. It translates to CASSIERGNQPQHF.